This note documents a single TCR beta chain sequence. Antigen specificity is unknown. This sample stems from a study of T cell responses to AZD1222 COVID-19 vaccine. Findings and caveats of the study: Following two doses of AZD1222, Spike-specific TCR breadth and depth rose. Most donors were white British, females outnumbered males, and clonal diversity was possibly underestimated. Reportedly, close to half of spike-specific TCRs are directed against unmutated variant regions. Spike-wide coverage was observed for vaccine-associated CD4 TCRs, with dominant responses at 160-218 and 743-854.

Per germline, CDR1 SGHVT and CDR2 SQSDAQ. V shed 6 bases, J shed 1 base, and the junction held 7 bases outside the gene matches. The CDR3 is made up of 16 amino acids. Clones were sequenced by immunoSEQ multiplex PCR, and TCRdb holds only the in-frame ones, with some missing. The repertoire has roughly 120,000 clones, less than 90% of them found once; the top ten carry roughly 8%. This receptor was identified in an adult in good health. V is TRBV7-4 and J is TRBJ2-2, with 8 positions matching TRBD1. Specimen: peripheral blood, collected on day 0 of AZD1222 vaccination. The CDR3 protein is CASRLSGTGNTGELFF. The CDR3 bases are TGTGCCAGCAGGTTATCCGGGACAGGGAACACCGGGGAGCTGTTTTTT.